These T cell receptor beta chains were read from a single sample in a study of Ad26.COV2.S vaccination and SARS-CoV-2 variants. Sequencing was performed with immunoSEQ multiplex PCR; in TCRdb, only in-frame clones are kept and a portion is missing. The sample has some 45,000 clones, 65% to 90% seen once. This sample comprised peripheral blood, obtained after recovery from COVID-19. The source is a human donor who had recovered from COVID-19. The CDR3 runs from the conserved cysteine through the conserved F or W. Each record gives: clone size, V gene, D gene, J gene, CDR3 length, CDR3 protein, CDR3 DNA. D genes are given only for firm matches. The size entry is marked missing in some rows and otherwise reads once, few, many or a size class.

clone size: NA
V gene: TRBV6-5
D gene: NA
J gene: TRBJ1-2
CDR3 length: 12
CDR3 protein: CALVGFIAGYTF
CDR3 DNA: TGTGCCCTGGTTGGCTTTATTGCCGGCTACACCTTC

clone size: NA
V gene: TRBV5-5
D gene: NA
J gene: TRBJ1-1
CDR3 length: 14
CDR3 protein: CASSLQMGSTEAFF
CDR3 DNA: TGTGCCAGCAGCTTGCAAATGGGTAGCACTGAAGCTTTCTTT

clone size: NA
V gene: TRBV11-2
D gene: TRBD1
J gene: TRBJ2-3
CDR3 length: 15
CDR3 protein: CASRQQGVSTDTQYF
CDR3 DNA: TGTGCCAGCAGACAACAGGGGGTAAGCACAGATACGCAGTATTTT

clone size: NA
V gene: TRBV18
D gene: NA
J gene: TRBJ1-2
CDR3 length: 19
CDR3 protein: CASSPPGRSNRDPGGGYTF
CDR3 DNA: TGTGCCAGCTCACCACCGGGACGGAGCAACAGGGACCCGGGGGGTGGCTACACCTTC

clone size: few
V gene: TRBV6-5
D gene: TRBD1
J gene: TRBJ2-3
CDR3 length: 15
CDR3 protein: CASLPRGQPTDTQYF
CDR3 DNA: TGTGCCAGCCTGCCGAGGGGACAGCCCACAGATACGCAGTATTTT

clone size: NA
V gene: TRBV9
D gene: TRBD1
J gene: TRBJ1-1
CDR3 length: 13
CDR3 protein: CASSVVSGGEAFF
CDR3 DNA: TGTGCCAGCAGCGTAGTTTCAGGGGGCGAGGCTTTCTTT

clone size: NA
V gene: TRBV30
D gene: NA
J gene: TRBJ1-1
CDR3 length: 11
CDR3 protein: CAWNWNTEAFF
CDR3 DNA: TGTGCCTGGAACTGGAACACTGAAGCTTTCTTT

clone size: NA
V gene: TRBV14
D gene: NA
J gene: TRBJ2-5
CDR3 length: 16
CDR3 protein: CASSQGKWTERETQYF
CDR3 DNA: TGTGCCAGCAGCCAAGGGAAATGGACAGAGCGAGAGACCCAGTACTTC

clone size: NA
V gene: TRBV2
D gene: NA
J gene: TRBJ1-5
CDR3 length: 15
CDR3 protein: CASRGGGASNQPQHF
CDR3 DNA: TGTGCCAGCAGGGGCGGGGGAGCTAGCAATCAGCCCCAGCATTTT

clone size: NA
V gene: TRBV12-3/TRBV12-4
D gene: NA
J gene: TRBJ1-1
CDR3 length: 13
CDR3 protein: CASSPWSVEGAFF
CDR3 DNA: TGTGCCAGCAGCCCGTGGTCGGTAGAGGGAGCTTTCTTT

clone size: few
V gene: TRBV5-1
D gene: NA
J gene: TRBJ2-1
CDR3 length: 15
CDR3 protein: CASSLANPPGDEQFF
CDR3 DNA: TGCGCCAGCAGCTTGGCAAACCCCCCGGGAGATGAGCAGTTCTTC

clone size: NA
V gene: TRBV30
D gene: NA
J gene: TRBJ1-4
CDR3 length: 14
CDR3 protein: CAWSVQEGLEKLFF
CDR3 DNA: TGTGCCTGGAGTGTACAGGAGGGTTTGGAAAAACTGTTTTTT

clone size: NA
V gene: TRBV30
D gene: NA
J gene: TRBJ1-6
CDR3 length: 12
CDR3 protein: CAWGRENSPLHF
CDR3 DNA: TGTGCCTGGGGACGGGAGAATTCACCCCTCCACTTT

clone size: NA
V gene: TRBV28
D gene: NA
J gene: TRBJ1-1
CDR3 length: 12
CDR3 protein: CASSPSGPEAFF
CDR3 DNA: TGTGCCAGCAGTCCCTCCGGACCTGAAGCTTTCTTT

clone size: NA
V gene: TRBV27
D gene: TRBD1
J gene: TRBJ2-2
CDR3 length: 14
CDR3 protein: CASSPGTGGRELFF
CDR3 DNA: TGTGCCAGCAGTCCCGGGACAGGGGGAAGGGAGCTGTTTTTT

clone size: NA
V gene: TRBV5-1
D gene: NA
J gene: TRBJ1-2
CDR3 length: 13
CDR3 protein: CASSLLKDYGYTF
CDR3 DNA: TGCGCCAGCAGCTTGTTGAAGGACTATGGCTACACCTTC

clone size: NA
V gene: TRBV4-2
D gene: NA
J gene: TRBJ1-2
CDR3 length: 14
CDR3 protein: CASSQDQFGYGYTF
CDR3 DNA: TGTGCCAGCAGCCAAGACCAGTTCGGGTATGGCTACACCTTC

clone size: NA
V gene: TRBV7-8
D gene: TRBD1
J gene: TRBJ1-5
CDR3 length: 15
CDR3 protein: CASSLRTGGGQPQHF
CDR3 DNA: TGTGCCAGCAGCTTGCGGACAGGGGGAGGACAGCCCCAGCATTTT

clone size: few
V gene: TRBV19
D gene: NA
J gene: TRBJ1-6
CDR3 length: 13
CDR3 protein: CASRLQGNSPLHF
CDR3 DNA: TGTGCCAGTAGACTACAGGGTAATTCACCCCTCCACTTT

clone size: NA
V gene: TRBV18
D gene: NA
J gene: TRBJ2-5
CDR3 length: 15
CDR3 protein: CASSPRRDPGQAQYF
CDR3 DNA: TGTGCCAGCTCACCCCGACGGGACCCTGGGCAGGCCCAGTACTTC

clone size: NA
V gene: TRBV5-1
D gene: NA
J gene: TRBJ1-2
CDR3 length: 15
CDR3 protein: CASSLGGTPNYGYTF
CDR3 DNA: TGCGCCAGCAGCTTGGGGGGCACCCCTAACTATGGCTACACCTTC

clone size: few
V gene: TRBV19
D gene: NA
J gene: TRBJ1-5
CDR3 length: 16
CDR3 protein: CASSPRDGGGYGPQHF
CDR3 DNA: TGTGCCAGTAGCCCCCGGGACGGTGGGGGTTATGGGCCCCAGCATTTT

clone size: NA
V gene: TRBV24-1
D gene: NA
J gene: TRBJ2-5
CDR3 length: 13
CDR3 protein: CATSAQGRETQYF
CDR3 DNA: TGTGCCACCAGTGCCCAGGGGAGGGAGACCCAGTACTTC

clone size: NA
V gene: TRBV6-4
D gene: NA
J gene: TRBJ1-5
CDR3 length: 14
CDR3 protein: CASSDKGSNQPQHF
CDR3 DNA: TGTGCCAGCAGTGACAAGGGGAGCAATCAGCCCCAGCATTTT